The clone carrying this T cell receptor (beta chain) was seen many times. The data are from a study of T-cell reconstitution after alpha-beta-depleted transplantation in children. Preparation of the TCRbeta library involved a method that used unique molecular identifiers. TCRdb recomputed calls from the PCR reads with MiXCR, one row per CDR3 protein. In the table there are 350,000 to 450,000 distinct CDR3 sequences, less than 15% of which are singletons. Per germline, CDR1 SQVTM and CDR2 ANQGSEA. V gave up 3 bases and J gave up 5 bases; unmatched junction bases: 10. CDR3 length: 15 residues. The sequence came from a human donor who donated a stem cell graft to a child with Fanconi anemia. This sample comprised PBMCs, obtained from the stem cell graft. The gene calls are TRBV29-1 and TRBJ2-5; 9 bases are shared with TRBD1. The CDR3: CSVESDRGRGETQYF. The CDR3 bases are TGCAGCGTTGAGTCGGACAGGGGAAGGGGGGAGACCCAGTACTTC.